This note documents a single T cell receptor (beta chain) sequence. Compared with germline, one end of the junction differs, possibly owing to a read error. The sample originates from a study of blood T cell repertoires in COVID-19. Study overall: T cells, B-cell-depleted T cells, or PBMCs supplied cDNA or gDNA.

The table came from immunoSEQ multiplex PCR; TCRdb's copy has only in-frame clones and leaves some out. The repertoire holds roughly 100,000 clones, with nearly 90% as singletons. Sequenced input: peripheral blood. This TCR was sampled from a man aged 50-59 years in a cohort sampled during active COVID-19.

The CDR3 nucleotides read TGTGCCAGCAGCCCGACCCACGGGGAGATCCAGTACTTC. Translating it yields CASSPTHGEIQYF. The chain joins TRBV3-1 (or the pseudogene TRBV3-2) to TRBJ2-5, with D tentatively TRBD2 (5 bases). The CDR3 runs to 13 residues. The germline gives CDR1 LGHDT, CDR2 YNNKEL (reference sequence).